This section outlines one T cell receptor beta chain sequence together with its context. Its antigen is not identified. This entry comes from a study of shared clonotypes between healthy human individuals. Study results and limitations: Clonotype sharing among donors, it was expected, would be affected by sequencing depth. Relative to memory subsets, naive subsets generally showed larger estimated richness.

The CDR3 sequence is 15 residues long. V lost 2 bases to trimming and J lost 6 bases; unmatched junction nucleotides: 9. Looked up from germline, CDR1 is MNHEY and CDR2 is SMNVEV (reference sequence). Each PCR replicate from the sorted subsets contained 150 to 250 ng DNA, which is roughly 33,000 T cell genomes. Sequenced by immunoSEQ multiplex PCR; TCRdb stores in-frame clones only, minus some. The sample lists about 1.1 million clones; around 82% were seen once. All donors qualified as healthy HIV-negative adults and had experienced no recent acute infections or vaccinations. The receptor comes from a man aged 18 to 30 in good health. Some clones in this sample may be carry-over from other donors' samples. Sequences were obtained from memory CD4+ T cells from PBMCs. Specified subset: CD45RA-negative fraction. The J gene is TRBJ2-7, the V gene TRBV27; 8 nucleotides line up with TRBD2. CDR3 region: CASSLGGTSTTEQYF. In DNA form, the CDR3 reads TGTGCCAGCAGTTTAGGGGGGACTAGTACAACCGAGCAGTACTTC.